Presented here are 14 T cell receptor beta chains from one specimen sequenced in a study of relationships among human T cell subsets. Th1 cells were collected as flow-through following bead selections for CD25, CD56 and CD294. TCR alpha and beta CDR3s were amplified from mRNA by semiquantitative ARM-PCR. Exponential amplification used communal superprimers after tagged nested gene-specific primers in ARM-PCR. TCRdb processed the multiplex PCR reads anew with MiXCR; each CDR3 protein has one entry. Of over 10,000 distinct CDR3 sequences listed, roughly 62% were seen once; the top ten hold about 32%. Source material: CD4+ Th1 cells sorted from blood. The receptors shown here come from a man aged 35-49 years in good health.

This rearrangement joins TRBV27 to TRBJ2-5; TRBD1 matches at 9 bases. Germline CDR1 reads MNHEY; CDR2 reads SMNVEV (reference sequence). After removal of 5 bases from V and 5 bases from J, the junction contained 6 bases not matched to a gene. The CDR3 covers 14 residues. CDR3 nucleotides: TGTGCCAGCAGTGCGACCGACAGGGGGGAGACCCAGTACTTC. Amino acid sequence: CASSATDRGETQYF.

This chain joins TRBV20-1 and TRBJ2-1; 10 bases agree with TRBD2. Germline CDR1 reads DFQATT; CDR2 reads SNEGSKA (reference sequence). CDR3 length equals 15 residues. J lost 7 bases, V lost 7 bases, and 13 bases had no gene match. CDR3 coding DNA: TGCAGTGGGATGGGTGGGAGCGGGAGGGCGAATGAGCAGTTCTTC. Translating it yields CSGMGGSGRANEQFF.

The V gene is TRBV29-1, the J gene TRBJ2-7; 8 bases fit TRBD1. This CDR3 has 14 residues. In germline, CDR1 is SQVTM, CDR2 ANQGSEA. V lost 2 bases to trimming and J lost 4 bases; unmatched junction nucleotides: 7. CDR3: CSVERGDRGYEQYF. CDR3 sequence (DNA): TGCAGCGTTGAACGAGGTGACAGGGGTTACGAGCAGTACTTC.

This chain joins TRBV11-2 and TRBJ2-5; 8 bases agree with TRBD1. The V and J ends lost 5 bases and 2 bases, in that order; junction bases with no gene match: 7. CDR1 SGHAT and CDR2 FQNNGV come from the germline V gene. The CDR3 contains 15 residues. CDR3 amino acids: CASSPLDRGQETQYF. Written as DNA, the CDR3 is TGTGCCAGCAGCCCCCTCGACAGGGGACAAGAGACCCAGTACTTC.

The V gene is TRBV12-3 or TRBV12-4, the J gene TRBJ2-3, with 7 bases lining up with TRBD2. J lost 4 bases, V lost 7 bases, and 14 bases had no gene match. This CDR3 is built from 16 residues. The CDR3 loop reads CASTPGRETGSDTQYF. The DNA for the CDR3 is TGTGCCAGCACCCCAGGGCGGGAGACGGGCTCAGATACGCAGTATTTT.

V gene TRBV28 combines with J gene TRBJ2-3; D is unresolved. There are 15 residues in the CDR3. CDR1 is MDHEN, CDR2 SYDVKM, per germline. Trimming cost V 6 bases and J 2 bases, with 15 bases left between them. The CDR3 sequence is CASSPRRGYTDTQYF. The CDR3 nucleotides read TGTGCCAGCAGCCCCCGCCGCGGCTACACAGATACGCAGTATTTT. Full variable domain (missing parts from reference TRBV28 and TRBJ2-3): DVKVTQSSRYLVKRTGEKVFLECVQDMDHENMFWYRQDPGLGLRLIYFSYDVKMKEKGDIPEGYSVSREKKERFSLILESASTNQTSMYLCASSPRRGYTDTQYFGPGTRLTVL.

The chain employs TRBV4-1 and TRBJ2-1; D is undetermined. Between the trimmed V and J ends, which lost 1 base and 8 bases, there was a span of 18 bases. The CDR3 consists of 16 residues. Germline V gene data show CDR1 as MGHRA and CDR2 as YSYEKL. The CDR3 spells CASSQVNLVSVDEQFF. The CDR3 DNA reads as TGCGCCAGCAGCCAAGTTAACCTCGTCTCCGTGGATGAGCAGTTCTTC.

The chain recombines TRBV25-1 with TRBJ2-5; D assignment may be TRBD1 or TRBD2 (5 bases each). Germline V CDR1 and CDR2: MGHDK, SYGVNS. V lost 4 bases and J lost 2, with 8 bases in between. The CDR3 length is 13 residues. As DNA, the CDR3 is TGTGCCAGCAGTGCGGGACGGCAAGAGACCCAGTACTTC. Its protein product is CASSAGRQETQYF.

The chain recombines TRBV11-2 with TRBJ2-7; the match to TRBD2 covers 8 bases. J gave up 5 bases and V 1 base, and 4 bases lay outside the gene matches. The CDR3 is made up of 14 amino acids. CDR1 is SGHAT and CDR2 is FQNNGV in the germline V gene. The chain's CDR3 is CASSLASGLHEQYF. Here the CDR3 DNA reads TGTGCCAGCAGCTTAGCTAGCGGGCTGCACGAGCAGTACTTC.

For the CDR3, the DNA is TGCGCCAGCAGCTTGTTTGGCGGGAGTGGAGAGACCCAGTACTTC. Its protein is CASSLFGGSGETQYF. The chain joins TRBV5-1 to TRBJ2-5; 7 bases agree with TRBD2. This CDR3 has 15 amino acids. The germline gives CDR1 SGHRS, CDR2 YFSETQ. The J segment lost 4 bases and the V segment lost 1 base, leaving 7 bases of the junction unmatched.

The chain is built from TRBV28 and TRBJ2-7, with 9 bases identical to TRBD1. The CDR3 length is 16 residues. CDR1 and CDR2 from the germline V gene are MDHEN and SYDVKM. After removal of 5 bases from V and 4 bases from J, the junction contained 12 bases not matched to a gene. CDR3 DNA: TGTGCCAGCAGTCGAGACTTAACAGGGGGCGGTTACGAGCAGTACTTC. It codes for CASSRDLTGGGYEQYF. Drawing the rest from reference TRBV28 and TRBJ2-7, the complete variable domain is DVKVTQSSRYLVKRTGEKVFLECVQDMDHENMFWYRQDPGLGLRLIYFSYDVKMKEKGDIPEGYSVSREKKERFSLILESASTNQTSMYLCASSRDLTGGGYEQYFGPGTRLTVT.

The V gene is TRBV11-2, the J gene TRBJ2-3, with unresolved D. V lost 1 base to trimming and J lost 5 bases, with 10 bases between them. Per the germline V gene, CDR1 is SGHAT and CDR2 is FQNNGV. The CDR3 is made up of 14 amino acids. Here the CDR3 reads CASSLGPSVDTQYF. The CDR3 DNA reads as TGTGCCAGCAGCTTAGGTCCAAGCGTAGATACGCAGTATTTT. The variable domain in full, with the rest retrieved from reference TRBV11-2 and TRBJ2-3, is EAGVAQSPRYKIIEKRQSVAFWCNPISGHATLYWYQQILGQGPKLLIQFQNNGVVDDSQLPKDRFSAERLKGVDSTLKIQPAKLEDSAVYLCASSLGPSVDTQYFGPGTRLTVL.

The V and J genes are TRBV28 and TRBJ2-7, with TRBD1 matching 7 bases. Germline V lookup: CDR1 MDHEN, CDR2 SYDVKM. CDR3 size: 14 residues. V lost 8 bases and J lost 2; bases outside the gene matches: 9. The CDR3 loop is CASRREGGPYEQYF. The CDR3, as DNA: TGTGCCAGCCGACGAGAAGGGGGCCCCTACGAGCAGTACTTC.

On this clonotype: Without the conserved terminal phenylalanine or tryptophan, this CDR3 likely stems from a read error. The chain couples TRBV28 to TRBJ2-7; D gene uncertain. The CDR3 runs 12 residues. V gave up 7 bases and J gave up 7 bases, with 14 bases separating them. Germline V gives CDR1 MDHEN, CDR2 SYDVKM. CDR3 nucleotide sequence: TGTGCCAGCAATAAACCCAGAGGAGAGCAGTACTCC. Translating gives CASNKPRGEQYS.